A single sample gave rise to the 2 T cell receptor beta chains below, sequenced in a study of blood T cell repertoires in COVID-19. The table came from immunoSEQ multiplex PCR; TCRdb's copy has only in-frame clones and leaves some out. Of 95,000 to 100,000 clones in the sample, 85% to 90% were seen once. What was sequenced was peripheral blood. Every receptor here comes from a human donor with COVID-19, enrolled during active disease. The donor label of this sample is uncertain.

The gene calls are TRBV18 and TRBJ2-3; possibly TRBD2 for D (5 bases). Looked up from germline, CDR1 is KGHSH and CDR2 is LQKENI. This CDR3 contains 13 residues. V dropped 0 bases and J dropped 8 bases, with 9 bases sitting between them. CDR3 sequence: CASSPPSEGTQYF. The CDR3 bases are TGTGCCAGCTCACCACCGTCAGAGGGTACGCAGTATTTT.

The genes are TRBV6-5 and TRBJ1-5, with 7 nucleotides matching TRBD1. The length of the CDR3 is 15 residues. V trimming: 5 bases; J trimming: 3 bases; junction bases outside the gene matches: 7. Germline assignment: CDR1 MNHEY and CDR2 SVGAGI. Here the CDR3 reads CASSLTTGPNQPQHF. CDR3 DNA sequence: TGTGCCAGCAGTCTTACGACAGGGCCCAATCAGCCCCAGCATTTT.